This is a list of T cell receptor beta chains from one sample in a study of T-cell reconstitution after alpha-beta-depleted transplantation in children. TCRdb recomputed calls from the PCR reads with MiXCR, one row per CDR3 protein. The profile covers hundreds of thousands of distinct CDR3 sequences, with around 13% appearing a single time and over 2% taken by the ten largest. Specimen: PBMCs, mostly from graft donor cells, collected 360 days after TCRalphabeta/CD19-depleted stem cell transplant. These receptors came from a male patient between 5 and 17 years old who had a stem cell transplant for acute myeloid leukemia, so the T cells may come from the graft donor. Each CDR3 is given with its conserved first and last residue. The D gene is left open where the match is weak. Some rows mark clone size as missing; the rest say once, few, many or name a class of expanded clone.

J | size | V | D | DNA | CDR3
TRBJ2-5 | many | TRBV20-1 | TRBD1 | TGCAGTGCTAGAGTTGGACAGGGTGAGACCCAGTACTTC | CSARVGQGETQYF
TRBJ1-2 | . | TRBV18 | TRBD1 | TGTGCCAGCTCACCACAGGGGGCGTCTGGCTACACCTTC | CASSPQGASGYTF
TRBJ2-3 | few | TRBV28 | TRBD2 | TGTGCCAGCAGTTGGGACCTAGCGGGAGAGCACACAGATACGCAGTATTTT | CASSWDLAGEHTDTQYF
TRBJ2-1 | many | TRBV12-3/TRBV12-4 | TRBD2 | TGTGCCAGCAGTCCCAGGGGACTAGCGGGAGGGAATGAGCAGTTCTTC | CASSPRGLAGGNEQFF
TRBJ2-2 | few | TRBV20-1 | TRBD2 | TGCAGTGCTAGAACCTTAGCGGGTACGAACACCGGGGAGCTGTTTTTT | CSARTLAGTNTGELFF
TRBJ2-1 | few | TRBV12-3/TRBV12-4 | TRBD2 | TGTGCCAGCAGTTTAGCGGGACTAGCGGTCGGTGAGCAGTTCTTC | CASSLAGLAVGEQFF
TRBJ2-5 | . | TRBV20-1 | TRBD1 | TGCAGTGCTAGAGAAACGTCAGGGGGTGTTCAAGAGACCCAGTACTTC | CSARETSGGVQETQYF
TRBJ2-1 | once | TRBV7-2 | . | TGTGCCAGCATTCTTCGTTCAGGGGGACTCGGTGAGCAGTTCTTC | CASILRSGGLGEQFF
TRBJ2-7 | . | TRBV7-6 | TRBD2 | TGTGCCAGCAGCTTAATGTACGGGGGGGTCTACGAGCAGTACTTC | CASSLMYGGVYEQYF
TRBJ1-5 | . | TRBV28 | . | TGTGCCAGCAGTTTGGGGGCACCGATTATGCCCCAGCATTTT | CASSLGAPIMPQHF
TRBJ2-3 | many | TRBV10-3 | TRBD1 | TGTGCCATCAGTGAGTCGAGGACAGGGTACACAGATACGCAGTATTTT | CAISESRTGYTDTQYF
TRBJ1-2 | few | TRBV29-1 | . | TGCAGCGTTGATCAGGGCCCGGATGGCTACACCTTC | CSVDQGPDGYTF
TRBJ2-4 | many | TRBV11-2 | . | TGTGCCAGCAGCTTAGGTGGACAGATTACAAGGGACATTCAGTACTTC | CASSLGGQITRDIQYF
TRBJ2-7 | . | TRBV6-1 | TRBD1 | TGTGCCAGCAGTGAGGACAGGGGGCACTACGAGCAGTACTTC | CASSEDRGHYEQYF
TRBJ2-1 | . | TRBV28 | TRBD2 | TGTGCCAGCAGAGGACTAGCGGGAATAAATGAGCAGTTCTTC | CASRGLAGINEQFF
TRBJ2-7 | many | TRBV7-2 | TRBD1 | TGTGCCAGCAGCTTAGAAGGGACAGGGGGGTACTACGAGCAGTACTTC | CASSLEGTGGYYEQYF
TRBJ2-3 | few | TRBV5-1 | . | TGCGCCAGCAGCTTGGACTACGCCAGGGATACGCAGTATTTT | CASSLDYARDTQYF
TRBJ2-4 | once | TRBV29-1 | TRBD1 | TGCAGCGTTCAAAACAGGGGGACGAACATTCAGTACTTC | CSVQNRGTNIQYF
TRBJ2-1 | . | TRBV4-3 | TRBD1 | TGCGCCAGCAGCCCATACCCGGGACAGGGGGCTAGTAAGAATGAGCAGTTCTTC | CASSPYPGQGASKNEQFF
TRBJ2-1 | . | TRBV20-1 | TRBD2 | TGCAGTGCCCTCGGACTAGCGGCCAATGAGCAGTTCTTC | CSALGLAANEQFF
TRBJ2-2 | . | TRBV30 | . | TGTGCCTGGAGTCGAGGGGGAGGCACCGGGGAGCTGTTTTTT | CAWSRGGGTGELFF
TRBJ1-3 | few | TRBV28 | . | TGTGCCAGCTCTACGGGGCCTCCGAGCTCTGGAAACACCATATATTTT | CASSTGPPSSGNTIYF